This TCR beta chain appears in the sequencing data of a study of blood T cell repertoires in COVID-19. The protocol was immunoSEQ multiplex PCR, while the TCRdb copy is restricted to in-frame clones and leaves out a portion. The sample gives approximately 300,000 clones, 86% of which show up once; approximately 2.4% is in the top ten. CDR3 length equals 18 residues. Trimming took 6 bases from V and 0 from J, leaving 21 bases between them. Germline-derived CDR1 and CDR2 are KGHSH and LQKENI. Participants were placed into cohorts based on the clinical history they reported. The sample taken for sequencing was PBMCs or T cells enriched from blood (not recorded which). The source of this sequence is a woman aged 18 to 35 who had recovered from COVID-19. The V and J genes are TRBV18 and TRBJ1-5, with D perhaps matching TRBD1 (5 bases). Written as DNA, the CDR3 is TGTGCCAGCTCGGCGACAGCACCTAGTCATTATAGCAATCAGCCCCAGCATTTT. Translation gives CASSATAPSHYSNQPQHF.